This T cell receptor (beta chain) was sequenced during a study of cytomegalovirus exposure and HLA in healthy donors. For the study at large: A data release that came early held around 85 million unique TCRs from HLA-typed donors.

Notes on this clone: As yet, its antigen is unknown.

The CDR3 is 17 amino acids. Per the germline V gene, CDR1 is LGHNA and CDR2 is YSLEER. V was trimmed by 1 base and J by 0 bases, leaving 14 bases between them. PCR was performed using 60 Vbeta and 13 Jbeta primers. TCRdb's copy holds only in-frame clones and misses some; the assay was immunoSEQ multiplex PCR. The table records 100,000 or so clones, roughly 80% of them present only once. Samples came from healthy bone marrow donors. Study-wide findings and caveats: Several of the most significant clusters appeared linked to common viral pathogens, based on a later analysis. Investigators reported 150 to 200 TCR beta chains as tied to cytomegalovirus.

The source of this sequence is a woman in her thirties or forties in good health and CMV-seropositive. The sequenced sample was PBMCs. The V and J genes are TRBV4-3 and TRBJ2-3; a weak D match, TRBD1 (5 bases). The CDR3 reads CASSQGGWGTSTDTQYF. CDR3 coding DNA: TGCGCCAGCAGCCAAGGCGGATGGGGCACTAGCACAGATACGCAGTATTTT.